Presented here are 25 T cell receptor beta chains from one specimen sequenced in a study of cytomegalovirus exposure and HLA in healthy donors. The PCR made use of 60 Vbeta and 13 Jbeta primers. Libraries were prepared by immunoSEQ multiplex PCR; TCRdb keeps only in-frame clonotypes and omits some of them. The sample has some 150,000 clones, about 72% seen once. The sequencing input was PBMCs. The receptors here all came from a man between 40 and 49 years old in good health and CMV-seronegative.

The chain joins TRBV7-9 to TRBJ2-3, with a possible D match to TRBD2 (5 bases). V lost 6 bases to trimming and J lost 2 bases, with 15 bases between them. The germline CDR1 and CDR2 sequences are SEHNR and FQNEAQ (reference sequence). The CDR3 is 15 amino acids. The CDR3 reads CASSPTLGFTDTQYF. For the CDR3, the DNA is TGTGCCAGCAGTCCCACACTAGGTTTCACAGATACGCAGTATTTT.

The chain carries TRBV7-8 and TRBJ2-7, with a weak D call TRBD1 (6 bases). V dropped 3 bases and J dropped 3 bases, with 9 bases sitting between them. Germline V gene sequence: CDR1 SGHVS, CDR2 FQNEAQ. The CDR3 is 13 residues long. Here the CDR3 DNA reads TGTGCCAGCAGCTTTGACAGGTACTACGAGCAGTACTTC. It translates to CASSFDRYYEQYF.

The rearrangement links TRBV2 to TRBJ1-6, with 7 bases lining up with TRBD1. CDR3 length equals 17 residues. Trimming cost V 7 bases and J 3 bases; bases outside gene matches: 12. Germline CDR1 SNHLY, CDR2 FYNNEI. This CDR3 is CASNDNSGQVYNSPLHF. CDR3 nucleotides: TGTGCCAGCAACGATAATTCAGGACAGGTCTATAATTCACCCCTCCACTTT. Using reference TRBV2 and TRBJ1-6 for the parts outside the CDR3, the full variable domain is EPEVTQTPSHQVTQMGQEVILRCVPISNHLYFYWYRQILGQKVEFLVSFYNNEISEKSEIFDDQFSVERPDGSNFTLKIRSTKLEDSAMYFCASNDNSGQVYNSPLHFGNGTRLTVT.

The chain recombines TRBV5-1 with TRBJ2-2, with 13 bases lining up with TRBD2. The CDR3 length is 18 residues. Trimming removed 4 bases from V and 4 bases from J; junction bases left unmatched: 10. CDR1 and CDR2 (germline): SGHRS, YFSETQ. The CDR3 loop reads CASSPSTSGGPITGELFF. The CDR3, as DNA: TGCGCCAGCAGCCCCTCGACTAGCGGGGGGCCGATCACCGGGGAGCTGTTTTTT.

The chain carries TRBV20-1 and TRBJ1-4, with D unclear. CDR1 is DFQATT, CDR2 SNEGSKA, per germline (reference sequence). The CDR3 totals 10 residues. The V end was cut by 6 bases, the J end by 8 bases, with 7 bases between. The CDR3: CSARSEKLFF. In DNA form, the CDR3 reads TGCAGTGCACGGAGCGAAAAACTGTTTTTT.

This chain uses TRBV5-1 with TRBJ2-3, with TRBD1 identical over 7 bases. CDR1 SGHRS and CDR2 YFSETQ come from the germline V gene. CDR3 length: 16 amino acids. V lost 1 base to trimming and J lost 1 base; unmatched junction nucleotides: 6. CDR3 sequence reads: CASSLTGDSRTDTQYF. The DNA of the CDR3 is TGCGCCAGCAGCTTGACCGGGGACAGCCGCACAGATACGCAGTATTTT.

V is TRBV28 and J is TRBJ2-7, with 11 bases matching TRBD2. This CDR3 comprises 17 residues. The V segment lost 6 bases and the J segment 3 bases; nucleotides outside the gene matches: 13. Germline V gene lookup returns CDR1 MDHEN and CDR2 SYDVKM. The CDR3 protein is CASSSPTSGSHLYEQYF. The CDR3 DNA reads TGTGCCAGCAGCTCCCCCACTAGCGGGAGCCACCTCTACGAGCAGTACTTC.

This chain joins TRBV4-3 and TRBJ2-7, with D maybe TRBD1 (6 bases). Germline values: CDR1 LGHNA, CDR2 YSLEER. This CDR3 comprises 13 residues. Trimming removed 2 bases at V and 2 bases at J, with 7 bases between. The CDR3 coding sequence is TGCGCCAGCAGCCAAAACAGGGCCTACGAGCAGTACTTC. Its translation is CASSQNRAYEQYF.

This clone has just a few counts. The chain links TRBV5-1 to TRBJ2-1, with D tentatively TRBD1 (6 bases). The CDR3 consists of 19 residues. Germline values: CDR1 SGHRS, CDR2 YFSETQ. The ends were cut back, 0 bases at V and 0 bases at J, with 19 bases in the middle. CDR3 region: CASSLEEQGLLSSYNEQFF. The CDR3 DNA reads TGCGCCAGCAGCTTGGAGGAACAGGGCCTATTGAGCTCCTACAATGAGCAGTTCTTC.

In its sample, this clone was seen a few times. The chain couples TRBV19 to TRBJ1-1; 9 bases fit TRBD1. V lost 3 bases and J lost 11; bases outside the gene matches: 7. CDR3 length: 13 residues. Germline CDR1 LNHDA, CDR2 SQIVND (reference sequence). This CDR3 is CASSIRDRADAFF. The CDR3, as DNA: TGTGCCAGTAGTATCCGGGACAGGGCCGACGCTTTCTTT.

The chain uses TRBV19 and TRBJ2-7; 9 nucleotides agree with TRBD1. Losses at the gene ends were 6 bases for V and 3 bases for J; bases not matched to a gene: 12. Germline V lookup: CDR1 LNHDA, CDR2 SQIVND (reference sequence). The CDR3 runs to 16 residues. The CDR3 DNA sequence: TGTGCCAGTAGCGAAACAGGGGGCTTGGGCTTCTACGAGCAGTACTTC. It is translated as CASSETGGLGFYEQYF. Drawing the rest from reference TRBV19 and TRBJ2-7, the complete variable domain is DGGITQSPKYLFRKEGQNVTLSCEQNLNHDAMYWYRQDPGQGLRLIYYSQIVNDFQKGDIAEGYSVSREKKESFPLTVTSAQKNPTAFYLCASSETGGLGFYEQYFGPGTRLTVT.

The genes are TRBV7-8 and TRBJ1-1, with unresolved D. Trimming took 2 bases from V and 5 from J, leaving 12 bases between them. The CDR3 is 14 residues long. Germline V gives CDR1 SGHVS, CDR2 FQNEAQ. The CDR3 protein is CASSLTGGRTEAFF. CDR3 DNA: TGTGCCAGCAGCTTAACTGGTGGCAGGACTGAAGCTTTCTTT.

The rearrangement links TRBV28 to TRBJ2-1; a possible D gene is TRBD2 (5 bases). The CDR3 has 16 residues. CDR1 and CDR2 from the germline V gene are MDHEN and SYDVKM. Trimming took 6 bases from V and 1 from J, leaving 16 bases between them. CDR3 DNA: TGTGCCAGCAGCTCCGGGATAGCAGGATCCTACAATGAGCAGTTCTTC. This gives the protein CASSSGIAGSYNEQFF.

V is TRBV28 and J is TRBJ2-5, with TRBD1 as a possible D gene (6 bases). The germline V and J ends were trimmed by 6 bases and 0 bases, with 20 bases remaining between them. This CDR3 has 17 amino acids. Germline-derived CDR1 and CDR2 are MDHEN and SYDVKM. The CDR3 DNA sequence: TGTGCCAGCAGGACCGGGCCTACAGGGTTGTACCAAGAGACCCAGTACTTC. Translating it yields CASRTGPTGLYQETQYF.

The chain recombines TRBV28 with TRBJ1-2; 9 positions match TRBD1. The CDR3 totals 17 residues. J gave up 4 bases and V 5 bases, and 14 bases lay outside the gene matches. CDR1 and CDR2 from the germline V gene are MDHEN and SYDVKM. Here the CDR3 reads CASSLSRTGEFGYGYTF. The CDR3, as DNA: TGTGCCAGCAGTCTCTCCCGGACAGGGGAGTTTGGCTATGGCTACACCTTC.

The chain recombines TRBV4-1 with TRBJ2-4; no reliable D call. Germline V gives CDR1 MGHRA, CDR2 YSYEKL. The V end lost 1 base, the J end lost 4 bases, and 8 bases lay between the germline ends. The CDR3 has 14 amino acids. CDR3 nucleotide sequence: TGCGCCAGCAGCCAAGTTGGCGGAAAAAACATTCAGTACTTC. Residues: CASSQVGGKNIQYF.

The chain has TRBV2 and TRBJ2-5, with TRBD2 matching over 13 bases. The CDR3 is 16 amino acids. Germline CDR1 is SNHLY and CDR2 is FYNNEI. V trimming: 5 bases; J trimming: 4 bases; junction bases outside the gene matches: 7. CDR3 coding DNA: TGTGCCAGCAGTTATTTCGGACTAGCGGGGGTAGAGACCCAGTACTTC. Protein product: CASSYFGLAGVETQYF.

In this sample, this clone turned up once. This rearrangement joins TRBV4-2 to TRBJ2-3; tentative D call: TRBD2 (6 bases). This CDR3 is 16 amino acids long. V was pared by 1 base and J by 1 base, with 12 bases between. CDR1 is LGHNA and CDR2 is YNFKEQ in the germline V gene. CDR3 DNA sequence: TGTGCCAGCAGCCAAGTCGACGGGGGAGGCACAGATACGCAGTATTTT. Translating it yields CASSQVDGGGTDTQYF.

CDR3 protein: CASTGVAKNIQYF. CDR3 coding DNA: TGTGCCAGTACAGGGGTAGCCAAAAACATTCAGTACTTC. This chain uses TRBV19 with TRBJ2-4; the D gene is possibly TRBD1 (6 bases). This CDR3 has 13 residues. V lost 7 bases and J 0 bases, leaving 7 bases between the germline ends. Germline loops: CDR1 LNHDA, CDR2 SQIVND (reference sequence). The entire variable domain, with the rest obtained from reference TRBV19 and TRBJ2-4, is as follows: DGGITQSPKYLFRKEGQNVTLSCEQNLNHDAMYWYRQDPGQGLRLIYYSQIVNDFQKGDIAEGYSVSREKKESFPLTVTSAQKNPTAFYLCASTGVAKNIQYFGAGTRLSVL.

This clone was detected only once. The chain joins TRBV2 to TRBJ1-5; 9 bases map to TRBD1. Germline V gene lookup returns CDR1 SNHLY and CDR2 FYNNEI. CDR3 size: 15 residues. V lost 1 base and J lost 7; bases outside the gene matches: 5. The chain's CDR3 is CASSEGQGEGQPQHF. DNA of the CDR3: TGTGCCAGCAGTGAAGGACAGGGGGAAGGACAGCCCCAGCATTTT.

This chain joins TRBV5-8 and TRBJ1-1, with 8 bases lining up with TRBD1. V shed 4 bases and J 1 base; nucleotides not matched to a gene: 9. The CDR3 covers 16 residues. Germline CDR1 and CDR2: SGHTS and YDEGEE. Here the CDR3 reads CASSKGQGRGNTEAFF. In nucleotides, the CDR3 is TGTGCCAGCAGCAAAGGACAGGGAAGGGGGAACACTGAAGCTTTCTTT.

In its sample, this clone was seen a few times. V is TRBV5-6 and J is TRBJ2-1; D possibly corresponds to TRBD2 (6 bases). CDR1 SGHDT and CDR2 YYEEEE come from the germline V gene. This CDR3 region has 16 residues. V was clipped by 0 bases and J by 5 bases, with 15 bases between them. The CDR3 DNA is TGTGCCAGCAGCTTGGGCCCTGGCGGGGTACACAATGAGCAGTTCTTC. Amino acid sequence: CASSLGPGGVHNEQFF.

This clone was found once. The rearrangement uses TRBV5-1 and TRBJ1-2; perhaps TRBD1 as D (5 bases). Germline CDR1 and CDR2: SGHRS and YFSETQ. This CDR3 comprises 13 residues. V lost 1 base and J lost 10, with 14 bases in between. Here the CDR3 reads CASSLWGQSDYTF. CDR3 nucleotides: TGCGCCAGCAGCTTGTGGGGCCAGTCTGACTACACCTTC.

The CDR3, as DNA: TGCGCCAGCAGCCAAGATGAGGGGGTATGGGGCTATGGCTACACCTTC. This sequence encodes CASSQDEGVWGYGYTF. V and J are TRBV4-3 and TRBJ1-2; possible D gene TRBD1, 6 bases. V lost 0 bases, J lost 4 bases, and 15 bases lay in between. This CDR3 contains 16 residues. Germline V CDR1 and CDR2: LGHNA, YSLEER.

This clone was detected only a few times. V gene TRBV5-6 combines with J gene TRBJ2-7; 7 bases fit TRBD1. CDR3 length equals 16 residues. V gave up 0 bases and J gave up 0 bases; unmatched junction bases: 6. CDR1 and CDR2 (germline): SGHDT, YYEEEE. For the CDR3, the DNA is TGTGCCAGCAGCTTGGACTCTTCAGGGGGCTCCTACGAGCAGTACTTC. Its translation: CASSLDSSGGSYEQYF.